This is a list of T cell receptor beta chains from one sample in a study of human T cells and chemical hapten exposure. Each CDR3 protein gets one entry after TCRdb re-called the RACE reads with MiXCR. In the table there are 270,000 or so distinct CDR3 sequences, roughly 8% of which are singletons. Sample: whole blood, taken in connection with sensitization to the hapten diphenylcyclopropenone (DPC). The receptors derive from a man aged 18 to 29 with alopecia areata. Some clones in this sample may be carry-over from other donors' samples. Each CDR3 is given with its conserved first and last residue. A D gene is named only where the DNA matches it firmly. The size of a clone is reported for some rows only, either as once, few or many, or as a class for expanded clones.

TRBV7-9	TRBJ2-1	.	.	TGTGCCAGCGGGGCACAGTACAATGAGCAGTTCTTC	CASGAQYNEQFF
TRBV27	TRBJ2-3	many	.	TGTGCCAGCAGTTACGTGCCTAGCACAGATACGCAGTATTTT	CASSYVPSTDTQYF
TRBV7-2	TRBJ2-3	many	TRBD2	TGTGCCAGCAGCTCTGCCGGACTAGCCGATACGCAGTATTTT	CASSSAGLADTQYF
TRBV7-9	TRBJ2-5	.	TRBD1	TGTGCCAGCAGCTCTCTCAAGGACAGGGAAGAGACCCAGTACTTC	CASSSLKDREETQYF
TRBV6-5	TRBJ1-1	many	.	TGTGCCAGCAGAGTACAGGATGAAGCTTTCTTT	CASRVQDEAFF
TRBV4-1	TRBJ1-2	few	.	TGCGCCAGCAGCCATCCTATGCGGGACAACGACCATGGCTACACCTTC	CASSHPMRDNDHGYTF
TRBV10-3	TRBJ2-3	few	TRBD1	TGTGCCATCAGTACTGACAGGGGGTTTACAGATACGCAGTATTTT	CAISTDRGFTDTQYF
TRBV28	TRBJ2-7	many	TRBD1	TGTGCCAGCAAGACAGGGACCTACGAGCAGTACTTC	CASKTGTYEQYF
TRBV7-9	TRBJ1-3	.	TRBD1	TGTGCCAGCAGCGCGACAGGGTCCTCTGGAAACACCATATATTTT	CASSATGSSGNTIYF
TRBV7-3	TRBJ1-1	many	.	TGTGCCAGCAGCCCACGTTATGACACTGAAGCTTTCTTT	CASSPRYDTEAFF
TRBV29-1	TRBJ1-3	.	.	TGCAGCGTTGGAGATAAAGGTGGAAACACCATATATTTT	CSVGDKGGNTIYF
TRBV6-5	TRBJ2-7	.	.	TGTGCCAGCAGTTCTGCCCTTGGGTACGAGCAGTACTTC	CASSSALGYEQYF
TRBV2	TRBJ1-1	.	.	TGTGCCAGCAGTCCGAGGGCCTATATGAACACTGAAGCTTTCTTT	CASSPRAYMNTEAFF
TRBV9	TRBJ1-3	few	TRBD1	TGTGCCAGCAGCGGCGGGGGACAGGGGCATACCATATATTTT	CASSGGGQGHTIYF
TRBV10-2	TRBJ1-1	many	.	TGCGCCAGCACCCACCGGGCCCTGAACACTGAAGCTTTCTTT	CASTHRALNTEAFF
TRBV20-1	TRBJ1-5	.	.	TGCAGTGCGGTAGAGGGACACCTCAATCAGCCCCAGCATTTT	CSAVEGHLNQPQHF
TRBV6-1	TRBJ2-1	.	.	TGTGCCAGCAGCACCGAAGCCTTTTCGGGCAATGAGCAGTTCTTC	CASSTEAFSGNEQFF
TRBV7-9	TRBJ2-5	few	.	TGTGCCAGCAGCCGAGGAGTCGGGGGCCAAGAGACCCAGTACTTC	CASSRGVGGQETQYF
TRBV7-9	TRBJ1-1	few	.	TGTGCCAGCAGCCGTAAAGGACAAGGCACTGAAGCTTTCTTT	CASSRKGQGTEAFF
TRBV27	TRBJ2-7	many	.	TGTGCCAGCAGACTGGGACCTCGCTACGAGCAGTACTTC	CASRLGPRYEQYF
TRBV6-5	TRBJ2-1	once	.	TGTGCCAGCAGACCCCCCGGAGGGGCAGATGAGCAGTTCTTC	CASRPPGGADEQFF
TRBV28	TRBJ1-2	few	.	TGTGCCAGCAGTTTACCGGGGGTGTATAGCTACACCTTC	CASSLPGVYSYTF
TRBV7-2	TRBJ1-5	few	.	TGTGCCGCACGCCGGGCGGGGGGCAATCAGCCCCAGCATTTT	CAARRAGGNQPQHF